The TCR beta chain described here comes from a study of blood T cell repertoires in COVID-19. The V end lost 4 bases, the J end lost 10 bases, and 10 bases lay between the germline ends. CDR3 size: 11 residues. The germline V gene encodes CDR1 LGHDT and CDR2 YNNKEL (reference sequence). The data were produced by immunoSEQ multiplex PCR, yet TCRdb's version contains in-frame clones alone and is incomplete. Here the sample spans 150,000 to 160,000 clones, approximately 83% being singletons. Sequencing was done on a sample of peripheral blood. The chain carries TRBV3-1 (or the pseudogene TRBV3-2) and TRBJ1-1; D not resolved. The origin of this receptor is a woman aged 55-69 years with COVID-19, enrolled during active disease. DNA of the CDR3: TGTGCCAGCAGCCGGGGTGAGGGAGCTTTCTTT. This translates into CASSRGEGAFF.